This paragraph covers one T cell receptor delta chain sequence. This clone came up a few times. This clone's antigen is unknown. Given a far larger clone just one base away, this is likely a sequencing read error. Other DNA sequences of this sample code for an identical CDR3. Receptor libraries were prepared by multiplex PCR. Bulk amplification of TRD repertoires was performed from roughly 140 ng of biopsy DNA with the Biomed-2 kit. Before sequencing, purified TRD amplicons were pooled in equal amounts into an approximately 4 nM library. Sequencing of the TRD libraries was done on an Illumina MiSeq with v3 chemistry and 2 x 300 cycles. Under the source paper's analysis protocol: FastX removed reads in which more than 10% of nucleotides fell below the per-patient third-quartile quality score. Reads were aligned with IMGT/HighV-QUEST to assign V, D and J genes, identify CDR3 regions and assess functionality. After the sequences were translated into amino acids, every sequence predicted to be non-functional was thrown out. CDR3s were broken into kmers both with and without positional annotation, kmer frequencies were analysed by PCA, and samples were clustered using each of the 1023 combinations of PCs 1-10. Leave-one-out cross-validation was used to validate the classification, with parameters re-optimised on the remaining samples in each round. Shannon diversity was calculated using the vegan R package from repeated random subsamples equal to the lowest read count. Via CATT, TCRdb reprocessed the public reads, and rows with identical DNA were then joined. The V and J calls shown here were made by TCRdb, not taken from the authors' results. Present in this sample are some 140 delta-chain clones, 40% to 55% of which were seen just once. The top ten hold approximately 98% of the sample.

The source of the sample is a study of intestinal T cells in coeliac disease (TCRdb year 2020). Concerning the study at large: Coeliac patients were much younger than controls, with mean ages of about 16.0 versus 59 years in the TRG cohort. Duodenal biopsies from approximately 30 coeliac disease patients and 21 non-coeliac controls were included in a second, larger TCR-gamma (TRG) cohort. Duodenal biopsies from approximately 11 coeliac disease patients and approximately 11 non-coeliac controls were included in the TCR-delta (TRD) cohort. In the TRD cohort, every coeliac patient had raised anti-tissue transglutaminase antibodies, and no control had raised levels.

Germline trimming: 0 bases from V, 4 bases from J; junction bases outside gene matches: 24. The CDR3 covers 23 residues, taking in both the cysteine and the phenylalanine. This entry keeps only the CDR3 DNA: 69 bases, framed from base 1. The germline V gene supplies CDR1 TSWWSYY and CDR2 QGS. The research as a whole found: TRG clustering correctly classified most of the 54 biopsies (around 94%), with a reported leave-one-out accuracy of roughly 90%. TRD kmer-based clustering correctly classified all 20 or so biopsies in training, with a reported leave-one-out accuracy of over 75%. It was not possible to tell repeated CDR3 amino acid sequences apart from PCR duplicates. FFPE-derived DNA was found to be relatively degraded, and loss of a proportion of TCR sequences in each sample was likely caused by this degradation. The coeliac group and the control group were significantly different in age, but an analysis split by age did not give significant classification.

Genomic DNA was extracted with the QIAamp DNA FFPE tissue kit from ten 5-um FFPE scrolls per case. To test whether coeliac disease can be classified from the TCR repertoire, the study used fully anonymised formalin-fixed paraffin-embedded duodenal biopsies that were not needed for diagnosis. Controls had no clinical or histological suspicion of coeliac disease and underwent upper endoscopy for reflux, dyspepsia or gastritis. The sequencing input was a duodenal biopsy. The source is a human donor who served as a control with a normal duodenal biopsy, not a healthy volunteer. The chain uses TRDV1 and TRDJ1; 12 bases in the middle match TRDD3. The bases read TGTGCTCTTGGGGAACTTCTGGCGCCAAGCGGTCTACTGGGGGATACAGCGGACGATAAACTCATCTTT. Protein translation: CALGELLAPSGLLGDTADDKLIF.